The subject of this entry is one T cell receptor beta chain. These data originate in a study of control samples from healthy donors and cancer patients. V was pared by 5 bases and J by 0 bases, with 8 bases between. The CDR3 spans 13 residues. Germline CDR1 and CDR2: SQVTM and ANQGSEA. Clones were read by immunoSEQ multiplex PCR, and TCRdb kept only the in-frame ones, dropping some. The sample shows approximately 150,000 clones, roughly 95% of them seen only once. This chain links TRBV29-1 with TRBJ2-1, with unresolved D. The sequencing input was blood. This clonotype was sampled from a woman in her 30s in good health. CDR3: CSVHSSSYNEQFF. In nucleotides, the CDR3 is TGCAGCGTTCATTCGAGCTCCTACAATGAGCAGTTCTTC.